The next 11 T cell receptor beta chains were all read from a single sample in a study of cytomegalovirus exposure and HLA in healthy donors. The table came from immunoSEQ multiplex PCR; TCRdb's copy has only in-frame clones and leaves some out. The data contain tens of thousands of clones, roughly 84% of them seen just once; the ten biggest clones take up 12%. Source material: PBMCs. The receptors stem from a young woman in good health and CMV-seropositive.

This clone occurred once. The chain combines TRBV2 with TRBJ1-1, with 9 bases matching TRBD1. CDR3 size: 16 residues. V was clipped by 2 bases and J by 0 bases; unmatched bases: 4. CDR1 SNHLY and CDR2 FYNNEI come from the germline V gene. The CDR3 loop reads CASSELNRGLNTEAFF. In nucleotides, the CDR3 is TGTGCCAGCAGTGAACTCAACAGGGGGCTGAACACTGAAGCTTTCTTT.

V usage is TRBV6-6 and J usage is TRBJ2-1; 9 positions match TRBD1. J was trimmed by 8 bases and V by 2 bases; bases with no gene match: 7. This CDR3 has 15 residues. Germline-derived CDR1 and CDR2 are MNHNY and SVGAGI (reference sequence). The CDR3 bases are TGTGCCAGCAGTTACAGTGGGACAGGGTACTATGAGCAGTTCTTC. Residues: CASSYSGTGYYEQFF.

V usage is TRBV4-1 and J usage is TRBJ2-7, with a possible D match to TRBD2 (6 bases). Trimming took 2 bases from V and 3 from J, leaving 14 bases between them. Looked up from germline, CDR1 is MGHRA and CDR2 is YSYEKL. The CDR3 has 15 residues. CDR3 amino acids: CASSQPTRGYYEQYF. CDR3 coding DNA: TGCGCCAGCAGCCAACCGACTAGGGGTTACTACGAGCAGTACTTC.

This clone has just a few counts. The J gene is TRBJ2-7, the V gene TRBV10-1, with 9 bases that match TRBD1. V was clipped by 3 bases and J by 4 bases; unmatched bases: 1. Germline V gene data show CDR1 as WNHNN and CDR2 as SYGVQD (reference sequence). This CDR3 comprises 13 residues. The CDR3 here is CASSEGTGYEQYF. CDR3 in DNA: TGCGCCAGCAGTGAAGGGACAGGGTACGAGCAGTACTTC.

V gene TRBV4-3 combines with J gene TRBJ2-2; weak D call: TRBD2 (6 bases). V lost 0 bases to trimming and J lost 5 bases, with 19 bases between them. Per the germline V gene, CDR1 is LGHNA and CDR2 is YSLEER. The length of the CDR3 is 18 residues. The CDR3 is CASSQDNWSLGRTGELFF. The CDR3 bases are TGCGCCAGCAGCCAAGATAATTGGTCTCTGGGGAGGACCGGGGAGCTGTTTTTT.

Here the CDR3 reads CASSYSAGVTEAFF. In DNA, the CDR3 is TGTGCCAGCAGTTACTCCGCAGGGGTGACTGAAGCTTTCTTT. The chain is built from TRBV6-5 and TRBJ1-1; perhaps TRBD1 as D (6 bases). Looked up from germline, CDR1 is MNHEY and CDR2 is SVGAGI. This CDR3 spans 14 amino acids. Trimming removed 0 bases from V and 5 bases from J, with 10 bases in between.

This chain uses TRBV7-9 with TRBJ2-7; 8 bases are shared with TRBD1. From germline, CDR1 is SEHNR and CDR2 FQNEAQ (reference sequence). V shed 4 bases and J 5 bases; nucleotides not matched to a gene: 4. The CDR3 has 13 residues. The CDR3 DNA reads TGTGCCAGCAGCTCCAGGGGGCCCGACGAGCAGTACTTC. This encodes CASSSRGPDEQYF.

This clone was seen just once. The V gene is TRBV5-1, the J gene TRBJ2-2; D is unclear. The CDR3 is 14 amino acids. The germline gives CDR1 SGHRS, CDR2 YFSETQ. The germline V and J ends were trimmed by 0 bases and 1 base, with 4 bases remaining between them. In DNA, the CDR3 is TGCGCCAGCAGCTTGGACGGGAACACCGGGGAGCTGTTTTTT. Protein product: CASSLDGNTGELFF.

V and J are TRBV9 and TRBJ1-2, with D possibly matching TRBD1 (6 bases). V was trimmed by 0 bases and J by 7 bases, leaving 13 bases between them. This CDR3 has 14 residues. Germline values: CDR1 SGDLS, CDR2 YYNGEE. The CDR3 nucleotides read TGTGCCAGCAGCGTAGTGGGGGCGCAGGCTGGCTACACCTTC. Protein: CASSVVGAQAGYTF.

This clone has only one observation. This sequence joins TRBV7-9 and TRBJ1-1; 11 positions agree with TRBD1. The CDR3 contains 15 residues. Losses at the gene ends were 2 bases for V and 7 bases for J; bases not matched to a gene: 6. Germline V gene lookup returns CDR1 SEHNR and CDR2 FQNEAQ (reference sequence). As DNA, the CDR3 is TGTGCCAGCAGCTTACCGGACAGGGGGCTCATTGAAGCTTTCTTT. It translates to CASSLPDRGLIEAFF.

The chain is built from TRBV10-3 and TRBJ2-5; perhaps TRBD1 as D (5 bases). The CDR3 sequence is 14 residues long. V lost 3 bases, J lost 3 bases, and 11 bases lay in between. CDR1 ENHRY and CDR2 SYGVKD come from the germline V gene. The chain's CDR3 is CAISEMQGEETQYF. The CDR3, as DNA: TGTGCCATCAGTGAAATGCAGGGCGAAGAGACCCAGTACTTC.